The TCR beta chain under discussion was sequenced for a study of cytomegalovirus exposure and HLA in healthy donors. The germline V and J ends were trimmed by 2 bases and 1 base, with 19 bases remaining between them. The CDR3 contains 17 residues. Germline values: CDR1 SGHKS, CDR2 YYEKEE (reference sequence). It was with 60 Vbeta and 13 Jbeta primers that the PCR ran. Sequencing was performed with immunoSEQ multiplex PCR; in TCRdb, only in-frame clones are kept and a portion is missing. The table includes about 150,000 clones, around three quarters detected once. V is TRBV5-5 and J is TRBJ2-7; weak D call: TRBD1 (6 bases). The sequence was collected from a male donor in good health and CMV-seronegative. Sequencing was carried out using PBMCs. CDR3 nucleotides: TGTGCCAGCAGCTTCCACTGGGAATTAGACAGGTCCTACGAGCAGTACTTC. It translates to CASSFHWELDRSYEQYF.